One T cell receptor (beta chain) is described in this entry. Its antigen is currently unknown. The data stem from a study of cytomegalovirus exposure and HLA in healthy donors. Study in general: Prior work identified 120 million or so unique TCR beta sequences in some 180 million T cells. Early on, a data release was issued that held some 85 million unique TCRs from HLA-typed donors.

Healthy donors of bone marrow made up the group. Whole-study results and caveats: No immune exposure information besides CMV serostatus was available.

V shed 3 bases, J shed 5 bases, and the junction held 10 bases outside the gene matches. CDR1 and CDR2 from the germline V gene are MDHEN and SYDVKM. The CDR3 contains 18 residues. Vbeta (60) and Jbeta (13) primers were used in the PCR. Here immunoSEQ multiplex PCR was the method, and the copy in TCRdb shows in-frame clones only, minus some. The data contain over 200,000 clones, around 85% of them singletons. The sequenced material came from PBMCs. The rearrangement joins TRBV28 to TRBJ2-5, with 15 bases identical to TRBD2. The TCR comes from a human donor in good health. The CDR3: CASSFPLGLAGGGETQYF. CDR3 coding DNA: TGTGCCAGCAGTTTCCCGCTGGGACTAGCGGGAGGAGGGGAGACCCAGTACTTC. The full variable domain, completed using reference TRBV28 and TRBJ2-5, is DVKVTQSSRYLVKRTGEKVFLECVQDMDHENMFWYRQDPGLGLRLIYFSYDVKMKEKGDIPEGYSVSREKKERFSLILESASTNQTSMYLCASSFPLGLAGGGETQYFGPGTRLLVL.